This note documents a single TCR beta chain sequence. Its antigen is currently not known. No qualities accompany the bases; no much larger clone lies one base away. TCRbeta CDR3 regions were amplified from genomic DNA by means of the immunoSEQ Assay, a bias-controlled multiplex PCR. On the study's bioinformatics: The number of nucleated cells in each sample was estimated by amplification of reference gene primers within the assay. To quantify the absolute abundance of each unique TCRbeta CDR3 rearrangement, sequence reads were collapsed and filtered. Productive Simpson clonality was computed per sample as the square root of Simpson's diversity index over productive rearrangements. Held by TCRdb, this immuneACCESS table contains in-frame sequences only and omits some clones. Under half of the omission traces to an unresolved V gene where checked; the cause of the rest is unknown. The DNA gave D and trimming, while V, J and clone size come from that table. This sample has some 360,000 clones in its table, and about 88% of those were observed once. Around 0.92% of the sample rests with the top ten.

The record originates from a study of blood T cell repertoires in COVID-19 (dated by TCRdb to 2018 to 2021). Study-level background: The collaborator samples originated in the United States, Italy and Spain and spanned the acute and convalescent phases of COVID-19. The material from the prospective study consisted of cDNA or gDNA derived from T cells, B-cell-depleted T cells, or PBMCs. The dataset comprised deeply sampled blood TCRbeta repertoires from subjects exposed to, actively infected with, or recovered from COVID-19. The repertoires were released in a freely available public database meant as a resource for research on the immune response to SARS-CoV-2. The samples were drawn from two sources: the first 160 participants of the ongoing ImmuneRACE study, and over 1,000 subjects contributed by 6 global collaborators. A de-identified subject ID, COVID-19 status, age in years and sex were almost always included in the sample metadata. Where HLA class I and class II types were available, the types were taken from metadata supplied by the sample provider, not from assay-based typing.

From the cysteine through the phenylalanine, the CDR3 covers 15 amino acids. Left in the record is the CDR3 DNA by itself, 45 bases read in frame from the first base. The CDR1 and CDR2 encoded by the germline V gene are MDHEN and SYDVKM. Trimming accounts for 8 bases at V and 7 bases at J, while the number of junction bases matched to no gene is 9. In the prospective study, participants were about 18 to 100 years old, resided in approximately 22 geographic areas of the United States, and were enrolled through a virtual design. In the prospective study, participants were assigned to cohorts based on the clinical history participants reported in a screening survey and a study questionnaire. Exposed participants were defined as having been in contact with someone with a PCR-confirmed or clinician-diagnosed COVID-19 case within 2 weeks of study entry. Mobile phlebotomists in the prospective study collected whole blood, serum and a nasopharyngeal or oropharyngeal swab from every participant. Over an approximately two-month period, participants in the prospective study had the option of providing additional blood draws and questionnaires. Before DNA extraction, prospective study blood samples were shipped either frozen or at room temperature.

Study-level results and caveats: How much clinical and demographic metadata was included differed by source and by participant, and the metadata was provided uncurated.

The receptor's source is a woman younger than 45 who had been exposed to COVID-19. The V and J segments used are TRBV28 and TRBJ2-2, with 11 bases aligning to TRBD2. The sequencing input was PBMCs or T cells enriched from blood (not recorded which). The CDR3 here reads CASQIAGGPVGELFF. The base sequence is TGTGCCAGCCAGATAGCGGGAGGGCCGGTCGGGGAGCTGTTTTTT. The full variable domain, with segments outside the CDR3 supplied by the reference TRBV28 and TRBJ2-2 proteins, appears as DVKVTQSSRYLVKRTGEKVFLECVQDMDHENMFWYRQDPGLGLRLIYFSYDVKMKEKGDIPEGYSVSREKKERFSLILESASTNQTSMYLCASQIAGGPVGELFFGEGSRLTVL.